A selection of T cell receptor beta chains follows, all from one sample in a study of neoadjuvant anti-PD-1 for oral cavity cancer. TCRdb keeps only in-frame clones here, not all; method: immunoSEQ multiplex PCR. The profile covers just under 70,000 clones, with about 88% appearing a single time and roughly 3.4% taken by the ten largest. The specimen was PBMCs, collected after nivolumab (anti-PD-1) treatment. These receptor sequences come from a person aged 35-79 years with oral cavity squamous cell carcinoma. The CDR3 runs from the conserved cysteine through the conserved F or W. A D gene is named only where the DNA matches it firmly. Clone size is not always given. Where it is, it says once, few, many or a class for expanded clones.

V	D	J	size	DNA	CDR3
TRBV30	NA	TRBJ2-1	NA	TGTGCCTGGAGTGGCCAATACCGCGGCCCCGGCCAGCAGTTCTTC	CAWSGQYRGPGQQFF
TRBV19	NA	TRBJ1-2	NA	TGTGCCAGTAGTATAGGGGACACTCACAAGGCCTCCTATGGCTACACCTTC	CASSIGDTHKASYGYTF
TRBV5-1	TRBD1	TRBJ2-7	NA	TGCGCCAGCAGCGCCTTACAGGGGGCCGGCTACGAGCAGTACTTC	CASSALQGAGYEQYF
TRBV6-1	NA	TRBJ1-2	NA	TGTGCCAGCAGCCCCGGAAATAACTATGGCTACACCTTC	CASSPGNNYGYTF
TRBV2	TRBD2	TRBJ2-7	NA	TGTGCCAGCAGTCTCCTAGCGGGAGGGGGAGAGCAGTACTTC	CASSLLAGGGEQYF
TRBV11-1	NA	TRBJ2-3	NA	TGTGCCAGCAGCTTAGGAGATACGCAGTATTTT	CASSLGDTQYF
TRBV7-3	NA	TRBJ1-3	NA	TGTGCCAGCAGCCCGACCGCTGGAAACACCATATATTTT	CASSPTAGNTIYF
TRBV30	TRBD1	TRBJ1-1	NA	TGTGCCTGGGACAGGGGGTATAACACTGAAGCTTTCTTT	CAWDRGYNTEAFF
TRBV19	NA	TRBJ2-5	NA	TGTGCCAGTAGTATAGATAAAGAGACCCAGTACTTC	CASSIDKETQYF
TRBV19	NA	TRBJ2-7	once	TGTGCCAGTAGAGGTGGGCACTGGGGATCCTACGAGCAGTACTTC	CASRGGHWGSYEQYF
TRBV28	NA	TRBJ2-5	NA	TGTGCCAGCAGTTCTCTCACATGGATGACCCAGTACTTC	CASSSLTWMTQYF
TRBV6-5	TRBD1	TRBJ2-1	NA	TGTGCCAGCAGTTACAGGACAGGATTCTACAATGAGCAGTTCTTC	CASSYRTGFYNEQFF
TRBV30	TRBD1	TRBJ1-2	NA	TGTGCCGGGGTTCCGGGACAGGGGTTAAACTATGGCTACACCTTC	CAGVPGQGLNYGYTF
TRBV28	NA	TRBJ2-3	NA	TGTGCCAGCAGCTCCGGGGGGCGATCAGGTACGCAGTATTTT	CASSSGGRSGTQYF
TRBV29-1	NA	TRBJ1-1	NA	TGCAGCGTTGCTAGGGCAGGAGGTAGCACTGAAGCTTTCTTT	CSVARAGGSTEAFF
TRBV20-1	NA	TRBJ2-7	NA	TGCAGTGCTAGCCACGAGCAGTACTTC	CSASHEQYF
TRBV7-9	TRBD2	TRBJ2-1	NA	TGTGCCAGCAGGCCGACTAGGCTGGGACTAGCTATGAATGAGCAGTTCTTC	CASRPTRLGLAMNEQFF
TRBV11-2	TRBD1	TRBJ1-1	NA	TGTGCCAGCAGCCTCGGGACAGGTCACACTGAAGCTTTCTTT	CASSLGTGHTEAFF
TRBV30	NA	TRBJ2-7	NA	TGTGCCTGGAGTGGGGGGGCCAGCTTCTACGAGCAGTACTTC	CAWSGGASFYEQYF
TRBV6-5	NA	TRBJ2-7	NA	TGTGCCAGCAGTTCGAACTACGAGCAGTACTTC	CASSSNYEQYF
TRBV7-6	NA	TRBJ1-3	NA	TGTGCCAGCACCACTTCAATCGGGATCTCTGGAAACACCATATATTTT	CASTTSIGISGNTIYF
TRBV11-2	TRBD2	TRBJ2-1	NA	TGTGCCAGCAGCTTCGGGACTAGCTCCGACAATGAGCAGTTCTTC	CASSFGTSSDNEQFF
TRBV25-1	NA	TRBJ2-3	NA	TGTGCCAGCAGTGAAACCCCTGGGGCCGATACGCAGTATTTT	CASSETPGADTQYF
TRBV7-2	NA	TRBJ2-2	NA	TGTGCCAGCAGCCCTCACTGGGGTTCAGGCACCGGGGAGCTGTTTTTT	CASSPHWGSGTGELFF
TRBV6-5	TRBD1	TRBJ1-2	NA	TGTGCCAGCAGGCTCGGGACAGGCGGGAGGGGCTACACCTTC	CASRLGTGGRGYTF
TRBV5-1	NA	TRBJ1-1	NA	TGCGCCAGCAGCTTGGAGGCAGGGGTGAACACTGAAGCTTTCTTT	CASSLEAGVNTEAFF
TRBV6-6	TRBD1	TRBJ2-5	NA	TGTGCCAGCCTCTCAGGGGGCGCAGAGACCCAGTACTTC	CASLSGGAETQYF
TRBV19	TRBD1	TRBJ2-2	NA	TGTGCCAGTAGTATAGGACAGGGGCGATCTTACTTGAAGCTGTTTTTT	CASSIGQGRSYLKLFF
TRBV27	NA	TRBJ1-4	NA	TGTGCCAGCAGTTTGATGGCCACTAATGAAAAACTGTTTTTT	CASSLMATNEKLFF
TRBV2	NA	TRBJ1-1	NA	TGTGCCAGCAGGCTACCCGGGGCTCAGAACACTGAAGCTTTCTTT	CASRLPGAQNTEAFF
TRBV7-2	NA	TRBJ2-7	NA	TGTGCCAGCAGCTTAGTGAGCGGGTACGAGCAGTACTTC	CASSLVSGYEQYF
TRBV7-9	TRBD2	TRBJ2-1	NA	TGTGCCAGCAGCTGGGAGCGGGGCTCCTACAATGAGCAGTTCTTC	CASSWERGSYNEQFF
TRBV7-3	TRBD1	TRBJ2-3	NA	TGTGCCAGCAGCTTACCCGAAGGGGGCGAGACAGATACGCAGTATTTT	CASSLPEGGETDTQYF
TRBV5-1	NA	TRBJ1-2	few	TGCGCCAGCAGCTTGGAAGGGGGAGGCTATGGCTACACCTTC	CASSLEGGGYGYTF
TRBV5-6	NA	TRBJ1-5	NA	TGTGCCAGCAGCTGGGGAGGAGGGTACAATCAGCCCCAGCATTTT	CASSWGGGYNQPQHF
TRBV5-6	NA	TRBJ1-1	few	TGTGCCAGCAGCTTACTACGGTTAAGCATGAACACTGAAGCTTTCTTT	CASSLLRLSMNTEAFF
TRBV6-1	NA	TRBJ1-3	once	TGTGCCAGCAGTGAAGAAGGGGCCTTCTCTGGAAACACCATATATTTT	CASSEEGAFSGNTIYF
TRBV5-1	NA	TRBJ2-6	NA	TGCGCCAGCAGCTTGGTCCAGGCCCTCTCAGGGGCCAACGTCCTGACTTTC	CASSLVQALSGANVLTF
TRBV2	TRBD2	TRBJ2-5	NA	TGTGCCAGCAGTGTAGCGGGAGTGGGAGAGACCCAGTACTTC	CASSVAGVGETQYF
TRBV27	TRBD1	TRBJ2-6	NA	TGTGCCAGCAGTCTCGGACAGGGGTTATTCTCTGGGGCCAACGTCCTGACTTTC	CASSLGQGLFSGANVLTF
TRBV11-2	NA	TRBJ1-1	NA	TGTGCCAGCAGCTACGGACAGAATAGGGACACTGAAGCTTTCTTT	CASSYGQNRDTEAFF
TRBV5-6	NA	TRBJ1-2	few	TGTGCCAGCAGCTTGGGGCAGGGCGGCTATGGCTACACCTTC	CASSLGQGGYGYTF